This T cell receptor (beta chain) appears in the sequencing data of a study of shared clonotypes between healthy human individuals. The naive CD8 fraction comprised CD45RO-negative cells positively selected for CCR7 and excluded terminally differentiated effector memory CD45RA+ cells. The V gene end was trimmed by 4 bases and the J gene end by 2 bases; junction bases not matched to a gene: 11. Germline V gives CDR1 MNHEY, CDR2 SMNVEV (reference sequence). The length of the CDR3 is 16 residues. Deep-level assay runs were performed. Clones were sequenced by immunoSEQ multiplex PCR, and TCRdb holds only the in-frame ones, with some missing. Found here are some 2 million clones, just under 95% of them singletons; the top ten hold roughly 1%.

The chain recombines TRBV27 with TRBJ2-7; 7 bases fit TRBD2. The receptor was derived from a man between 18 and 35 years old in good health. Sequenced input: naive CD8+ T cells sorted from blood. The CDR3 bases are TGTGCCAGCAGTTGGGGGGGTGGCAGGCTTACCTACGAGCAGTACTTC. Translating it yields CASSWGGGRLTYEQYF.